These 30 T cell receptor beta chains were all obtained from the same sample, sequenced in a study of T cells after yellow fever vaccination. TCRdb reprocessed the 5' RACE reads with MiXCR, giving one entry per CDR3 protein. The repertoire includes 140,000 to 150,000 distinct CDR3 sequences, 6.6% of them detected once, and approximately 0.67% sits in the top ten. The material was CD4+ T cells sorted from PBMCs, obtained 10 days after the yellow fever booster vaccination. These receptors were obtained from a man between 25 and 39 years old who received the YFV17D yellow fever vaccine.

This clonotype was seen many times. This rearrangement joins TRBV5-1 to TRBJ2-5, with TRBD1 as a possible D gene (6 bases). CDR3 length: 14 residues. Germline CDR1 is SGHRS and CDR2 is YFSETQ. V was clipped by 5 bases and J by 4 bases, with 15 bases between them. CDR3 DNA sequence: TGCGCCAGCAGTTTCGACAGGTCTCGAGAGACCCAGTACTTC. Residues: CASSFDRSRETQYF.

This clonotype was recorded at least ten times. CDR3 region: CATSDSASYEQYF. The CDR3 nucleotides read TGTGCCACCAGTGACTCGGCTTCCTACGAGCAGTACTTC. The chain is built from TRBV24-1 and TRBJ2-7; D not certain. CDR1 and CDR2 (germline): KGHDR, SFDVKD. The CDR3 has 13 amino acids. V dropped 4 bases and J dropped 1 base, with 7 bases sitting between them.

The chain carries TRBV20-1 and TRBJ1-5; D gene uncertain. The germline CDR1 and CDR2 sequences are DFQATT and SNEGSKA (reference sequence). V was cut by 1 base and J by 1 base, with 11 bases left in between. This CDR3 has 15 residues. CDR3 bases: TGCAGTGCTAGAGTGGGTAAATCCAGCAATCAGCCCCAGCATTTT. Translated: CSARVGKSSNQPQHF.

This clonotype was seen many times. The CDR3 DNA sequence: TGCGCCAGCAGCTTGGTCACAGATACGCAGTATTTT. This codes for CASSLVTDTQYF. The chain recombines TRBV5-1 with TRBJ2-3, with no clear D. CDR3 length: 12 amino acids. Per the germline V gene, CDR1 is SGHRS and CDR2 is YFSETQ. V lost 0 bases and J lost 2, with 1 base in between.

Ten or more counts support this clonotype. This chain connects TRBV29-1 to TRBJ2-1; tentatively, D is TRBD2 (7 bases). This CDR3 has 14 residues. V shed 7 bases and J shed 9 bases, with 22 bases lying between them. Per germline, CDR1 SQVTM and CDR2 ANQGSEA. The CDR3 nucleotides read TGCAGCGCCGGGGGGCGAGCCGGAGAAGGTGAGCAGTTCTTC. Translation: CSAGGRAGEGEQFF.

This clonotype was counted at least ten times. The V and J genes are TRBV9 and TRBJ2-2; D possibly uses TRBD1 or TRBD2 (5 bases each). Germline V gene sequence: CDR1 SGDLS, CDR2 YYNGEE. Trimming stripped 0 bases from V and 5 bases from J, with 8 bases between. The CDR3 has 14 amino acids. The CDR3 bases are TGTGCCAGCAGCGTAGGAGGGGAGACCGGGGAGCTGTTTTTT. This codes for CASSVGGETGELFF.

This chain links TRBV18 with TRBJ1-3; D remains ambiguous. V was trimmed by 8 bases and J by 0 bases, leaving 14 bases between them. The CDR3 has 15 residues. Germline V CDR1 and CDR2: KGHSH, LQKENI. The CDR3 protein is CASTPRAGSGNTIYF. The CDR3, as DNA: TGTGCCAGCACCCCTCGAGCGGGCTCTGGAAACACCATATATTTT.

Ten or more counts support this clonotype. The CDR3 here is CASSRGTSGRIYEQYF. CDR3 DNA: TGTGCCAGCAGCAGGGGGACTAGCGGGAGAATATACGAGCAGTACTTC. The chain carries TRBV7-2 and TRBJ2-7; 14 nucleotides line up with TRBD2. CDR3 size: 16 residues. Trimming cost V 5 bases and J 4 bases; bases outside gene matches: 7. Germline assignment: CDR1 SGHTA and CDR2 FQGNSA.

In this sample, this clonotype turned up many times. J is TRBJ2-3 and V is TRBV7-2; the D is unclear. Germline lookup yields CDR1 SGHTA and CDR2 FQGNSA. Trimming cost V 5 bases and J 8 bases, with 20 bases left between them. The CDR3 loop spans 15 amino acids. The CDR3 nucleotides are TGTGCCAGCAGCACCACGGGTTCCTACACCGGTACGCAGTATTTT. Encoded protein: CASSTTGSYTGTQYF.

This clonotype was recorded at least ten times. The rearrangement joins TRBV3-1 to TRBJ2-1; D not resolved. Germline V lookup: CDR1 LGHDT, CDR2 YNNKEL (reference sequence). V was shortened by 5 bases and J by 8 bases, with 7 bases between the two germline ends. This CDR3 spans 11 amino acids. The CDR3 is CASSIRDEQFF. CDR3 DNA sequence: TGTGCCAGCAGCATTCGAGATGAGCAGTTCTTC.

Turning to this clonotype: One base away lies a much larger clone, so this may be a sequencing read error. CDR3: CDSSPGTSGSSYNEQFF. The CDR3, as DNA: TGTGACAGCAGCCCCGGGACTAGCGGGAGTTCCTACAATGAGCAGTTCTTC. The chain couples TRBV6-2 or TRBV6-3 to TRBJ2-1; TRBD2 matches 14 bases. Germline CDR1 is MNHEY and CDR2 is SVGEGT. The CDR3 sequence is 17 residues long.

This clonotype was found many times. This chain connects TRBV9 to TRBJ2-7; D gene ambiguous. This CDR3 comprises 14 residues. Per the germline V gene, CDR1 is SGDLS and CDR2 is YYNGEE. V lost 1 base to trimming and J lost 3 bases, with 11 bases between them. CDR3: CASSVSDLFYEQYF. CDR3 nucleotide sequence: TGTGCCAGCAGCGTAAGCGACCTATTCTACGAGCAGTACTTC.

This clonotype was detected ten times or more. The chain is built from TRBV9 and TRBJ1-2; a weak D match, TRBD1 (5 bases). CDR1 is SGDLS and CDR2 is YYNGEE in the germline V gene. There are 14 residues in the CDR3. The germline V and J ends were trimmed by 4 bases and 0 bases, with 10 bases remaining between them. The CDR3 bases are TGTGCCAGCAGCTTAGGGGATACTAACTATGGCTACACCTTC. This translates into CASSLGDTNYGYTF.

This clonotype was recorded many times. The chain uses TRBV12-3 or TRBV12-4 and TRBJ2-3; TRBD2 matches at 8 bases. With V trimmed by 0 bases and J by 9 bases, 2 bases remained unmatched. This CDR3 spans 13 amino acids. In DNA, the CDR3 is TGTGCCAGCAGTTTAGCGGGGACTAGAACGCAGTATTTT. This gives the protein CASSLAGTRTQYF.

This clonotype was seen only a few times. J is TRBJ2-7 and V is TRBV20-1; 9 bases line up with TRBD2. Germline V gives CDR1 DFQATT, CDR2 SNEGSKA (reference sequence). Germline trimming cut 6 bases from V and 5 bases from J; bases unmatched to any gene: 8. This CDR3 contains 13 residues. CDR3 bases: TGCAGTGCGCCGAGGACTAGCGCGCACGAGCAGTACTTC. It is translated as CSAPRTSAHEQYF.

In regard to this clonotype: One base away lies a much larger clone, so this may be a sequencing read error. The rearrangement uses TRBV27 and TRBJ1-6; D gene ambiguous. The CDR3 runs to 14 residues. CDR1 MNHEY and CDR2 SMNVEV come from the germline V gene (reference sequence). The CDR3 DNA reads TGTGCCTGCAGTTCCGGAACCCATAATTCACCCCTCCACTTT. This translates into CACSSGTHNSPLHF.

Ten or more counts support this clonotype. This chain uses TRBV7-2 with TRBJ2-7, with a possible D match to TRBD2 (5 bases). The germline V gene has CDR1 SGHTA and CDR2 FQGNSA. The CDR3 loop spans 15 amino acids. V was trimmed by 3 bases and J by 5 bases, leaving 17 bases between them. CDR3 amino acids: CASSFYLAGMDEQYF. Written as DNA, the CDR3 is TGTGCCAGCAGCTTTTACCTGGCGGGCATGGACGAGCAGTACTTC.

At least ten counts were recorded for this clonotype. This chain links TRBV7-6 with TRBJ2-4; possibly TRBD1 or TRBD2 for D (6 bases each). V lost 1 base and J 2 bases, leaving 12 bases between the germline ends. CDR3 length: 16 residues. Germline CDR1 reads SGHVS; CDR2 reads FNYEAQ. As DNA, the CDR3 is TGTGCCAGCAGCTTAGGGCCGGGGGCAACCAAAAACATTCAGTACTTC. Translating it yields CASSLGPGATKNIQYF.

This clonotype was detected ten times or more. The V call is TRBV9, the J call TRBJ2-5; no clear D gene. Trimming stripped 0 bases from V and 3 bases from J, with 12 bases between. This CDR3 comprises 15 residues. Germline values: CDR1 SGDLS, CDR2 YYNGEE. The CDR3 nucleotides read TGTGCCAGCAGCGTAGATTTGAACGAAAAAGAGACCCAGTACTTC. Encoded protein: CASSVDLNEKETQYF.

By its share, this clonotype is medium-sized (0.01 to 0.1%). This chain's CDR3 is CASSLTLGTGYNEQFF. The CDR3 bases are TGTGCCAGCAGTCTTACCCTCGGGACAGGGTACAATGAGCAGTTCTTC. This rearrangement joins TRBV6-6 to TRBJ2-1; 9 bases are a match to TRBD1. J gave up 4 bases and V 5 bases, and 9 bases lay outside the gene matches. Germline lookup yields CDR1 MNHNY and CDR2 SVGAGI (reference sequence). The CDR3 extends over 16 amino acids.

This clonotype came up many times. The chain carries TRBV7-2 and TRBJ2-1; the D gene could be TRBD1 or TRBD2 (5 bases each). Trimming shortened V by 3 bases and J by 10 bases, and 10 bases separated the two germline ends. The CDR3 has 12 residues. Germline V gene data show CDR1 as SGHTA and CDR2 as FQGNSA. The CDR3 loop is CASSFLEGEQFF. CDR3 bases: TGTGCCAGCAGCTTTCTTGAGGGGGAGCAGTTCTTC.

This clonotype was counted at least ten times. J is TRBJ2-1 and V is TRBV24-1; D is ambiguous. Germline loops: CDR1 KGHDR, CDR2 SFDVKD. V shed 0 bases and J shed 6 bases, with 5 bases lying between them. The length of the CDR3 is 13 residues. The CDR3 reads CATSDLVTNEQFF. The CDR3 DNA is TGTGCCACCAGTGATTTGGTCACCAATGAGCAGTTCTTC.

In this sample, this clonotype turned up many times. CDR3 residues: CASSNLAGGLYNEQFF. CDR3 coding DNA: TGTGCCAGCAGCAACCTAGCGGGAGGACTTTACAATGAGCAGTTCTTC. The chain couples TRBV12-3 or TRBV12-4 to TRBJ2-1, with 11 bases lining up with TRBD2. Trimming at V came to 6 bases and at J to 4 bases, leaving 8 bases not matched to a gene. The CDR3 runs 16 residues.

This clonotype was seen many times. The V gene is TRBV7-2, the J gene TRBJ2-7; the match to TRBD1 covers 8 bases. Germline-derived CDR1 and CDR2 are SGHTA and FQGNSA. The V segment lost 1 base and the J segment 4 bases; nucleotides outside the gene matches: 9. The CDR3 runs to 16 residues. CDR3 amino acids: CASSLDPGGRGYEQYF. DNA for the CDR3: TGTGCCAGCAGCTTAGACCCAGGGGGCCGTGGATACGAGCAGTACTTC.

This clonotype occurred many times. Written as DNA, the CDR3 is TGCAGTGCTAGAGACCCCCGGGACTCACCCTACGAGCAGTACTTC. It specifies CSARDPRDSPYEQYF. The V call is TRBV20-1, the J call TRBJ2-7; D might be TRBD2 (6 bases). This CDR3 has 15 amino acids. Trimming removed 0 bases from V and 2 bases from J, with 14 bases in between. The germline V gene encodes CDR1 DFQATT and CDR2 SNEGSKA (reference sequence).

In its sample, this clonotype was seen many times. This CDR3 reads CASSFLTGLSFSERKETQYF. The DNA of the CDR3 is TGTGCCAGCAGCTTCCTAACAGGGTTATCTTTTTCGGAGCGGAAAGAGACCCAGTACTTC. J is TRBJ2-5 and V is TRBV7-8; D perhaps matches TRBD1 (6 bases). Germline CDR1 reads SGHVS; CDR2 reads FQNEAQ. The CDR3 is made up of 20 amino acids. Deletions cut 3 bases from V and 3 bases from J, with 29 bases between.

In this sample, this clonotype turned up many times. The rearrangement uses TRBV4-1 and TRBJ1-3; D call uncertain. The CDR3 has 15 residues. V lost 4 bases and J 4 bases, leaving 14 bases between the germline ends. Germline loops: CDR1 MGHRA, CDR2 YSYEKL. CDR3 loop: CASSLHMGAGNTIYF. The DNA of the CDR3 is TGCGCCAGCAGCCTTCACATGGGTGCAGGAAACACCATATATTTT.

This clonotype was observed a few times. The chain recombines TRBV6-1 with TRBJ2-7; D remains unclear. The germline V gene has CDR1 MNHNS and CDR2 SASEGT. The CDR3 extends over 14 amino acids. V was shortened by 3 bases and J by 2 bases, with 11 bases between the two germline ends. The CDR3 protein is CASSEGPGTYEQYF. CDR3 DNA: TGTGCCAGCAGTGAGGGTCCCGGCACCTACGAGCAGTACTTC.

This clonotype was seen at least ten times. The rearrangement uses TRBV5-4 and TRBJ1-5; TRBD1 is a possible D gene (5 bases). Between the trimmed V and J ends, which lost 3 bases and 6 bases, there was a span of 10 bases. Germline V gene data show CDR1 as SGHNT and CDR2 as YYREEE (reference sequence). The CDR3 is made up of 13 amino acids. The CDR3 loop reads CASSWGGAQPQHF. In DNA, the CDR3 is TGTGCCAGCAGCTGGGGGGGAGCTCAGCCCCAGCATTTT. Full variable domain (rest looked up from reference TRBV5-4 and TRBJ1-5): ETGVTQSPTHLIKTRGQQVTLRCSSQSGHNTVSWYQQALGQGPQFIFQYYREEENGRGNFPPRFSGLQFPNYSSELNVNALELDDSALYLCASSWGGAQPQHFGDGTRLSIL.

This clonotype was counted at least ten times. This sequence joins TRBV20-1 and TRBJ1-2; 7 bases map to TRBD1. This CDR3 is 16 amino acids long. V was clipped by 0 bases and J by 2 bases; unmatched bases: 9. Germline-derived CDR1 and CDR2 are DFQATT and SNEGSKA (reference sequence). CDR3 region: CSARDGAPTGNYGYTF. The CDR3 bases are TGCAGTGCTAGAGATGGTGCCCCGACAGGGAACTATGGCTACACCTTC.